What follows are 21 T cell receptor beta chains derived from one specimen sequenced in a study of OX40 agonist ivuxolimab in advanced cancers. The library was generated by the immunoSEQ multiplex PCR assay. TCRdb provides this immuneACCESS table in a form limited to in-frame rearrangements. Some clones are lacking; in checked studies, under half of them reflect an unresolved V gene, and why the rest are absent is not known. In this sample the table shows fewer than 85,000 clones, around 87% of which occur a single time. 6.2% of the sample is held by the ten biggest clonotypes. Specimen: CD4+ or CD8+ T cells sorted from blood, collected in a trial of the OX40 agonist ivuxolimab. The receptors were gathered from an adult with an advanced solid tumor such as melanoma, head and neck, liver or kidney cancer.

The chain links TRBV10-2 to TRBJ1-4, with 10 bases identical to TRBD1. The germline V gene encodes CDR1 WSHSY and CDR2 SAAADI. The junction had 9 bases not matched to a gene; V was cut back by 7 bases and J by 4 bases. The CDR3 is 16 amino acids. The CDR3, as DNA: TGCGCCAGCACCACGGACAGGGGGAGGGGTAATGAAAAACTGTTTTTT. It translates to CASTTDRGRGNEKLFF.

The V and J genes are TRBV28 and TRBJ1-4; TRBD1 might be the D (6 bases). The CDR3 is made up of 15 amino acids. V lost 5 bases, J lost 7 bases, and 17 bases lay in between. Per germline, CDR1 MDHEN and CDR2 SYDVKM. The CDR3 DNA sequence: TGTGCCAGCAGTCCCCGTACAGGGCTATTTGAAAAACTGTTTTTT. Residues: CASSPRTGLFEKLFF.

V is TRBV7-9 and J is TRBJ1-2; D gene ambiguous. V was shortened by 2 bases and J by 4 bases, with 8 bases between the two germline ends. The CDR3 is 13 residues long. Per the germline V gene, CDR1 is SEHNR and CDR2 is FQNEAQ (reference sequence). CDR3 DNA: TGTGCCAGCAGCTTACAGAGCGCCTATGGCTACACCTTC. This gives the protein CASSLQSAYGYTF. The entire variable domain, with the rest obtained from reference TRBV7-9 and TRBJ1-2, is as follows: DTGVSQNPRHKITKRGQNVTFRCDPISEHNRLYWYRQTLGQGPEFLTYFQNEAQLEKSRLLSDRFSAERPKGSFSTLEIQRTEQGDSAMYLCASSLQSAYGYTFGSGTRLTVV.

Note on this clone: Its ends do not fully match the called genes, so a read error is possible. The gene calls are TRBV5-6 and TRBJ1-1; a possible D gene is TRBD1 (5 bases). The CDR3 runs to 11 residues. CDR1 is SGHDT, CDR2 YYEEEE, per germline. The CDR3 here is CASSLGGNPKF. The CDR3 DNA reads TGTGCCAGCAGCTTGGGGGGGAACCCTAAATTT.

This clone turned up a few times. V is TRBV7-2 and J is TRBJ2-5; 10 nucleotides match TRBD1. Trimming took 6 bases from V and 5 from J; bases not matched to a gene: 9. The length of the CDR3 is 15 residues. Germline V gene data show CDR1 as SGHTA and CDR2 as FQGNSA. In nucleotides, the CDR3 is TGTGCCAGCAGGAAACCGGGACAGGGGATGGAGACCCAGTACTTC. Encoded protein: CASRKPGQGMETQYF.

The V gene is TRBV7-2, the J gene TRBJ2-5; no clear D. There are 12 residues in the CDR3. Trimming took 4 bases from V and 0 from J, leaving 3 bases between them. Germline CDR1 reads SGHTA; CDR2 reads FQGNSA. CDR3 sequence: CASSSNQETQYF. The CDR3 DNA sequence: TGTGCCAGCAGCTCCAACCAAGAGACCCAGTACTTC.

The gene calls are TRBV6-6 and TRBJ2-7; D is unclear. Trimming took 3 bases from V and 0 from J, leaving 12 bases between them. The CDR3 covers 15 residues. Germline V lookup: CDR1 MNHNY, CDR2 SVGAGI (reference sequence). The DNA for the CDR3 is TGTGCCAGCAGTTATGCCCAGGCGAGCTCCTACGAGCAGTACTTC. Translated, it gives CASSYAQASSYEQYF.

This chain joins TRBV28 and TRBJ2-7; possibly TRBD2 for D (5 bases). This CDR3 contains 14 residues. The V end was cut by 3 bases, the J end by 0 bases, with 9 bases between. The germline V gene has CDR1 MDHEN and CDR2 SYDVKM. The CDR3 is CASSLAGYSYEQYF. CDR3 sequence (DNA): TGTGCCAGCAGTTTGGCGGGTTACTCCTACGAGCAGTACTTC.

In this sample, this clone turned up once. V is TRBV30 and J is TRBJ1-2; no clear D. Trimming shortened V by 0 bases and J by 3 bases, and 8 bases separated the two germline ends. CDR1 is GTSNPN and CDR2 is SVGIG in the germline V gene (reference sequence). The CDR3 spans 13 residues. DNA for the CDR3: TGTGCCTGGAGTGTACGCACGGACTATGGCTACACCTTC. It yields the protein CAWSVRTDYGYTF.

The chain couples TRBV5-4 to TRBJ1-2; D unclear. Trimming shortened V by 1 base and J by 7 bases, and 8 bases separated the two germline ends. This CDR3 contains 12 residues. Per germline, CDR1 SGHNT and CDR2 YYREEE (reference sequence). CDR3 nucleotide sequence: TGTGCCAGCAGCTTGAACCTCTCTGGCTACACCTTC. Translated: CASSLNLSGYTF.

The chain employs TRBV15 and TRBJ1-5; no definite D call. With 2 bases removed from V and 1 base from J, the gap between germline ends came to 9 bases. The length of the CDR3 is 15 residues. Per germline, CDR1 LNHNV and CDR2 YYDKDF (reference sequence). The CDR3 nucleotides are TGTGCCACCAGCAGACAGGCCCCAAGCAATCAGCCCCAGCATTTT. Residues: CATSRQAPSNQPQHF.

The chain employs TRBV29-1 and TRBJ1-1; a possible D gene is TRBD1 (5 bases). V shed 2 bases and J shed 6 bases, with 13 bases lying between them. The CDR3 totals 13 residues. Germline CDR1 and CDR2: SQVTM and ANQGSEA. The CDR3 coding sequence is TGCAGCGTTGAACCCCTGGGGGAGGCTGAAGCTTTCTTT. This sequence encodes CSVEPLGEAEAFF.

V usage is TRBV6-4 and J usage is TRBJ1-6; possibly TRBD1 for D (5 bases). Trimming took off 3 bases at V and 14 bases at J, with 14 bases between the two ends. CDR3 size: 13 residues. From germline, CDR1 is MRHNA and CDR2 SNTAGT. The CDR3 DNA is TGTGCCAGCAGTGATCAAAACGGGGCCACCCTCCACTTT. Translation: CASSDQNGATLHF.

The gene calls are TRBV27 and TRBJ2-2; D could derive from TRBD1 or TRBD2 (5 bases each). The V gene's germline CDR1 is MNHEY and CDR2 SMNVEV (reference sequence). Trimming took off 4 bases at V and 5 bases at J, with 14 bases between the two ends. CDR3 length: 15 amino acids. The CDR3 DNA reads TGTGCCAGCAGTTCAGGGACCCTCGGAACCGGGGAGCTGTTTTTT. Protein product: CASSSGTLGTGELFF.

V and J are TRBV18 and TRBJ2-7, with 11 bases fitting TRBD2. The CDR3 has 15 residues. Trimming removed 3 bases from V and 6 bases from J; junction bases left unmatched: 7. The germline V gene encodes CDR1 KGHSH and CDR2 LQKENI. The CDR3 sequence: CASSPVQGLAAEQYF. Here the CDR3 DNA reads TGTGCCAGCTCACCCGTCCAGGGACTAGCGGCCGAGCAGTACTTC.

This clone was detected only a few times. CDR3 loop: CASSPTREEQYF. The DNA for the CDR3 is TGTGCCAGCAGCCCTACTCGCGAAGAGCAGTACTTC. The J gene is TRBJ2-7, the V gene TRBV7-2; D not resolved. CDR3 length: 12 amino acids. The V end lost 5 bases, the J end lost 7 bases, and 12 bases lay between the germline ends. The V gene's germline CDR1 is SGHTA and CDR2 FQGNSA. Looking up the rest from reference TRBV7-2 and TRBJ2-7 gives the full variable domain: GAGVSQSPSNKVTEKGKDVELRCDPISGHTALYWYRQSLGQGLEFLIYFQGNSAPDKSGLPSDRFSAERTGGSVSTLTIQRTQQEDSAVYLCASSPTREEQYFGPGTRLTVT.

V is TRBV11-2 and J is TRBJ2-1; 8 bases are shared with TRBD2. After removal of 5 bases from V and 0 bases from J, the junction contained 9 bases not matched to a gene. The CDR3 totals 17 residues. The germline gives CDR1 SGHAT, CDR2 FQNNGV. CDR3 sequence (DNA): TGTGCCAGCAGCCTCCAGGGCGGGAGGAGCTCCTACAATGAGCAGTTCTTC. The encoded protein is CASSLQGGRSSYNEQFF.

The J gene is TRBJ2-7, the V gene TRBV27; D is ambiguous. The CDR3 runs 14 residues. V shed 5 bases and J shed 3 bases, with 14 bases lying between them. Germline loops: CDR1 MNHEY, CDR2 SMNVEV (reference sequence). The CDR3 protein is CASSPAAGYYEQYF. CDR3 sequence (DNA): TGTGCCAGCAGTCCGGCGGCCGGCTACTACGAGCAGTACTTC.

V and J are TRBV6-1 and TRBJ2-7; the D gene could be TRBD1 or TRBD2 (5 bases each). Germline CDR1 reads MNHNS; CDR2 reads SASEGT. Trimming left V 5 bases short and J 2 bases short, with 16 bases between. This CDR3 is built from 15 residues. The CDR3 nucleotides read TGTGCCAGCAGTTTTGAGGGGACCGAACCCTACGAGCAGTACTTC. Translated, it gives CASSFEGTEPYEQYF.

A word on this clone: The same CDR3 arises from other DNA sequences in this sample as well. This chain connects TRBV7-6 to TRBJ1-5; D unclear. The germline V and J ends were trimmed by 1 base and 2 bases, with 6 bases remaining between them. Germline V gives CDR1 SGHVS, CDR2 FNYEAQ. The CDR3 length is 14 residues. The CDR3 sequence: CASSLGGGNQPQHF. The CDR3 DNA reads TGTGCCAGCAGCTTAGGGGGAGGCAATCAGCCCCAGCATTTT.

CDR3 coding DNA: TGTGCCAGCAGCACCCCTCTAGCGGCGACTAGCACAGATACGCAGTATTTT. Its translation: CASSTPLAATSTDTQYF. The genes are TRBV5-4 and TRBJ2-3; 7 bases are shared with TRBD2. The CDR3 consists of 17 residues. The germline CDR1 and CDR2 sequences are SGHNT and YYREEE (reference sequence). Trimming took 4 bases from V and 0 from J; bases not matched to a gene: 11.